This T cell receptor beta chain was recovered during a study of cytomegalovirus exposure and HLA in healthy donors. Study-wide points: In a later analysis, TCR beta V- and J-gene trimming was associated with a missense DCLRE1C variant.

PCR was performed using 60 Vbeta and 13 Jbeta primers. Profiled with immunoSEQ multiplex PCR; TCRdb holds only in-frame clones, not every one. This listing includes tens of thousands of clones. Germline trimming cut 2 bases from V and 6 bases from J; bases unmatched to any gene: 7. CDR3 length: 15 amino acids. From germline, CDR1 is SGHRS and CDR2 YFSETQ. Concerning this clone: No antigen is known for it.

The donors comprised healthy bone marrow donors. Although they were nominally healthy when sampled, donors likely had unrecorded immune exposures. This chain joins TRBV5-1 and TRBJ2-1; TRBD2 matches at 8 bases. The sequence derives from a man aged 50-60 years in good health and CMV-seropositive. Sequencing was done on a sample of PBMCs. CDR3 coding DNA: TGCGCCAGCAGCTTTCTAATCGGGAGGGGCAATGAGCAGTTCTTC. Protein product: CASSFLIGRGNEQFF.